This TCR beta chain was captured by sequencing in a study of PD-1 blockade in mismatch repair-deficient tumors (dated by TCRdb to between 2016 and 2019). For the study in its entirety: The trial enrolled more than 85 consecutive patients with under 15 mismatch repair-deficient cancer types between September 2013 and 2016, all previously treated and progressing. Deep sequencing of TCR CDR3 regions was used to track tumor-associated T cell clones in peripheral blood of patients responding to PD-1 blockade.

Libraries were constructed by the immunoSEQ multiplex PCR assay. The table was pulled from immuneACCESS by TCRdb, which kept in-frame rearrangements only. Such tables lose some clones; where checked, under half of the loss comes from unresolved V genes, and the rest has no known cause. For this sample the table gives more than 15,000 clones, of which about 86% were detected only once. The ten largest account for about 3.4% of the sample. The paper's findings and limits, for the study overall: Tumor-resident clones, often undetectable in blood before treatment, expanded rapidly after pembrolizumab and then contracted, generally before radiologic responses.

Mismatch repair deficiency was established in every enrolled patient by polymerase chain reaction or immunohistochemistry. A few patients who responded to pembrolizumab therapy underwent TCR sequencing. Pembrolizumab PD-1 blockade was prospectively tested in advanced mismatch repair-deficient cancers, regardless of tissue of origin, in the phase II trial. Peripheral blood T cell samples were serially collected before and at multiple times after PD-1 blockade was started. Blood sampling time points were reported as weeks after the first dose of pembrolizumab. For this clone: Which antigen it targets is not known. Base qualities are not provided; no much larger clone lies one nucleotide away.

The TCR originated in an adult with mismatch repair-deficient cancer. Sequencing was performed on PBMCs, taken 4 weeks after starting pembrolizumab.

The sequenced DNA is TGTGCCAGCAGCCCCATGCGCGGGAGCGAGCAGTACTTC. It is translated as CASSPMRGSEQYF. The rearrangement joined TRBV7-3 to TRBJ2-7; 7 junctional bases match TRBD2. Reading from cysteine to phenylalanine, the CDR3 counts 13 amino acids. The entry retains the CDR3 DNA only, 39 bases that are in frame from base 1. After removal of 5 bases from V and 6 bases from J, the junction retains 7 bases not matched to a gene. Looking up the germline V gene yields CDR1 SGHTA and CDR2 FQGTGA.